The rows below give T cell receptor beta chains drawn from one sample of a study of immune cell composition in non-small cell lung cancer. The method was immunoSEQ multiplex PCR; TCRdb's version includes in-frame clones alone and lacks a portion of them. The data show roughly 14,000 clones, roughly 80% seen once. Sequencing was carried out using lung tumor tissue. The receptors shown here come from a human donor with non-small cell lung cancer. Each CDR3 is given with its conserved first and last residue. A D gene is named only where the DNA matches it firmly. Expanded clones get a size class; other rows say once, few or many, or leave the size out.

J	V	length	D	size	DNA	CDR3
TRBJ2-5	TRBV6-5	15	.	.	TGTGCCAGCAGCCGGACTGGGGGGTACCAAGAGACCCAGTACTTC	CASSRTGGYQETQYF
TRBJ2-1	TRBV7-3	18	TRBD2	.	TGTGCCAGCAGCTTAAACCCCATCGGAGGGACTAGAGAAAATGAGCAGTTCTTC	CASSLNPIGGTRENEQFF
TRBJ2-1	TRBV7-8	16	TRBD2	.	TGTGCCAGCACCTTGGGGGAGGGACTAGCAAACAATGAGCAGTTCTTC	CASTLGEGLANNEQFF
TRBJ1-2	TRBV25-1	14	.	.	TGTGCCAGCAGTGAAGACAAGGGAGGTTCTGGCTACACCTTC	CASSEDKGGSGYTF
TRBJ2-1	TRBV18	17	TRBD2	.	TGTGCCAGCTCAGGAGGACTAGCGGGTACCCCCTACAATGAGCAGTTCTTC	CASSGGLAGTPYNEQFF
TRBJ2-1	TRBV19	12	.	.	TGTGCCAGTAGTATGGGCGGAGGGGAGCAGTTCTTC	CASSMGGGEQFF
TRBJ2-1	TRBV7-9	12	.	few	TGTGCCAGCAGCTCCCTGGCCTATGAGCAGTTCTTC	CASSSLAYEQFF
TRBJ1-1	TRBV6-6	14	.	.	TGTGCCAGCAGTCCAACAGGGAGTGGCACTGAAGCTTTCTTT	CASSPTGSGTEAFF
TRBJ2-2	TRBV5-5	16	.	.	TGTGCCAGCAGCTTGGAGCAGGCTACGAACACCGGGGAGCTGTTTTTT	CASSLEQATNTGELFF
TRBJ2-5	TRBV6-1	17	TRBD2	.	TGTGCCAGCAGTGACCCGGGACTAGCGGGAGGGCGAGAGACCCAGTACTTC	CASSDPGLAGGRETQYF
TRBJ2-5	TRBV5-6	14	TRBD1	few	TGTGCCAGCAGCTTGCGACAGGGGAAAGAGACCCAGTACTTC	CASSLRQGKETQYF
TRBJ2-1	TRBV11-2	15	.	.	TGTGCCAGCAGCTTAGAGCGGGACCCCTACAATGAGCAGTTCTTC	CASSLERDPYNEQFF
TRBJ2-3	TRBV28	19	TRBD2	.	TGTGCCAGCAGTTCCCCAGCCCTCGGACTAGCGGGAGGGCTATATACGCAGTATTTT	CASSSPALGLAGGLYTQYF
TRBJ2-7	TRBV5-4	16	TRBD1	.	TGTGCCAGCAGCACAAGGACAGGGGGCTACTCCTACGAGCAGTACTTC	CASSTRTGGYSYEQYF
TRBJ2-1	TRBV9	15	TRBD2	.	TGTGCCAGCAGCTCCCAGCGGGAGGGCAGGAATGAGCAGTTCTTC	CASSSQREGRNEQFF
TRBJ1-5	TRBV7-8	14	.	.	TGTGCCAGCAGCTTTTTGGAGGTTAATCAGCCCCAGCATTTT	CASSFLEVNQPQHF
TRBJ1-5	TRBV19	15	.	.	TGTGCCAGTAGTATAGCCCCGCAGGGCCGAGGGCCCCAGCATTTT	CASSIAPQGRGPQHF